This is a list of T cell receptor beta chains from one sample in a study of blood T cells in healthy people across ages. In TCRdb, the 5' RACE reads were re-called with MiXCR into one record per CDR3 protein. The sample has about 1 million distinct CDR3 sequences, approximately 25% seen once. The same sample was also used in a study of T cells of mothers and their children.

Specimen: blood. These receptors came from a girl aged 2-10 years in good health. Both conserved end residues are trimmed from each CDR3. Fields, in order: V gene, CDR3 length, J gene, clone size, CDR3 protein. A row's size may be missing; if present it is once, few, many or a size class.

v_gene: TRBV5-5
len: 12
j_gene: TRBJ2-1
abundance: .
CDR3aa: ARSLEGPYNEQF

v_gene: TRBV29-1
len: 11
j_gene: TRBJ2-1
abundance: .
CDR3aa: SEGTSGPNEQF

v_gene: TRBV20-1
len: 11
j_gene: TRBJ1-5
abundance: .
CDR3aa: SANWDSNQPQH

v_gene: TRBV27
len: 12
j_gene: .
abundance: few
CDR3aa: ASGPSSILYEQY

v_gene: TRBV11-2
len: 13
j_gene: TRBJ2-1
abundance: few
CDR3aa: ASSSSTSGYNEQF

v_gene: TRBV7-8
len: 13
j_gene: TRBJ2-5
abundance: .
CDR3aa: ASSLLRQRQETQY

v_gene: TRBV7-2
len: 15
j_gene: TRBJ2-7
abundance: few
CDR3aa: ASSFMVAGELGYEQY

v_gene: TRBV9
len: 16
j_gene: .
abundance: few
CDR3aa: ASSVSPSGESTSYEQY

v_gene: TRBV7-2
len: 9
j_gene: TRBJ2-7
abundance: .
CDR3aa: ASTLAREQY

v_gene: TRBV20-1
len: 11
j_gene: TRBJ2-3
abundance: .
CDR3aa: SVGSPSRDTQY

v_gene: TRBV3-1
len: 13
j_gene: TRBJ2-2
abundance: .
CDR3aa: ASSQGWGPTGELF

v_gene: TRBV27
len: 14
j_gene: TRBJ2-1
abundance: few
CDR3aa: ASRPTSGGLYNEQF

v_gene: TRBV4-2
len: 13
j_gene: TRBJ2-7
abundance: few
CDR3aa: ASSQEHRASYEQY

v_gene: TRBV11-2
len: 13
j_gene: .
abundance: .
CDR3aa: ASSLGQTTYNEQF

v_gene: TRBV4-1
len: 16
j_gene: TRBJ1-1
abundance: .
CDR3aa: ASSQGHSATGMNTEAF

v_gene: TRBV3-1
len: 12
j_gene: TRBJ2-1
abundance: few
CDR3aa: ASSAFVQDPEQF